This T cell receptor (beta chain) stems from a study of blood T cell repertoires in COVID-19 (dated by TCRdb to the early 2020s). Context from the whole study: Collaborator samples came from the United States, Italy and Spain and covered acute and convalescent phases of COVID-19. The material from the prospective study consisted of cDNA or gDNA derived from T cells, B-cell-depleted T cells, or PBMCs. The dataset comprised deeply sampled blood TCRbeta repertoires from subjects exposed to, actively infected with, or recovered from COVID-19. Sample metadata almost always included a de-identified subject ID, COVID-19 status, age in years and sex. Where available, HLA class I and class II types were taken from metadata supplied by the sample provider and were not determined by assay-based typing. The samples were drawn from the first 160 participants of the ongoing ImmuneRACE study and from over 950 subjects provided by 6 global collaborators. The repertoires were released in a freely available public database intended as a resource for research on the immune response to SARS-CoV-2. The full study reports these points: The quantity of clinical and demographic metadata differed by source and by participant and was supplied without curation.

TCRbeta CDR3 regions were amplified from genomic DNA by means of the immunoSEQ Assay, a bias-controlled multiplex PCR. Turning to the authors' computational methods: The number of nucleated cells in each sample was estimated from the amplification of reference gene primers within the assay. Sequence reads were collapsed and filtered to measure the absolute abundance of every unique TCRbeta CDR3 rearrangement. Productive Simpson clonality was computed per sample as the square root of Simpson's diversity index over productive rearrangements. Held by TCRdb, this immuneACCESS table contains in-frame sequences only and omits some clones. Under half of the omission traces to an unresolved V gene where checked; the cause of the rest is unknown. V, J and clone size are those of that table, while D and trimming were read from the DNA. This sample gives about 150,000 clones in total; roughly 80% of them show up just once. The leading ten clones occupy approximately 30% of the sample.

Trimming removed 3 bases from V and 4 bases from J; the gene matches leave 19 bases unexplained. CDR3 length: 21 amino acids, cysteine to phenylalanine. The sequence is cut down to CDR3 DNA, 63 bases in frame from base 1. Taken from the germline V gene, the CDR1 and CDR2 loops are SGHVS and FQNEAQ. Points on this clone: Its antigen remains unidentified. Base quality data are lacking; no much larger clone is found one base away.

The collaborating institutions used their own protocols to collect whole blood in K2EDTA tubes. Collaborator samples were shipped for TCRbeta analysis as frozen whole blood, isolated PBMCs, or DNA extracted from either sample type. The sequence joins TRBV7-8 to TRBJ2-6, and TRBD1 aligns with 9 junction nucleotides. The material sequenced was peripheral blood. The receptor was derived from a woman aged 55-70 years with acute or convalescent COVID-19. The nucleotide sequence is given as TGTGCCAGCAGCTTTTCGCTTAGTCCGGGACAGGGATCATCCGGGGCCAACGTCCTGACTTTC. Translated, this gives CASSFSLSPGQGSSGANVLTF. The entire variable domain, with the stretches around the CDR3 drawn from the reference TRBV7-8 and TRBJ2-6 proteins, is GAGVSQSPRYKVAKRGQDVALRCDPISGHVSLFWYQQALGQGPEFLTYFQNEAQLDKSGLPSDRFFAERPEGSVSTLKIQRTQQEDSAVYLCASSFSLSPGQGSSGANVLTFGAGSRLTVL.